This TCR beta chain originates from a study of cytomegalovirus exposure and HLA in healthy donors. General study results and limits: For cytomegalovirus status, the classifier reportedly gave diagnoses with high specificity and sensitivity.

CDR1 MNHEY and CDR2 SMNVEV come from the germline V gene (reference sequence). Trimming removed 6 bases at V and 0 bases at J, with 11 bases between. CDR3 length: 14 residues. As for this clone: Its specificity is unknown. The same CDR3 also results from other DNA sequences found in this sample.

It was with 60 Vbeta and 13 Jbeta primers that the PCR ran. Sequenced by immunoSEQ multiplex PCR; TCRdb stores in-frame clones only, minus some. Among about 98,000 clones, roughly 77% were seen once, and the ten largest hold roughly 1.4%. This receptor was identified in a man aged 35 to 55 in good health and CMV-seronegative. The chain carries TRBV27 and TRBJ1-1, with D possibly matching TRBD1 (6 bases). The sequencing input was PBMCs. The CDR3 DNA sequence: TGTGCCAGCAGCCAGGGGTTCTTGAACACTGAAGCTTTCTTT. Amino acid sequence: CASSQGFLNTEAFF.